The present T cell receptor beta chain was sequenced within a study of T cell responses to AZD1222 COVID-19 vaccine. With respect to this clone: The target antigen is unknown.

In germline, CDR1 is MNHEY, CDR2 SVGAGI. Unmatched junction bases numbered 6, after V lost 4 bases and J lost 1 base. The CDR3 is made up of 15 amino acids. Profiling relied on immunoSEQ multiplex PCR, and the TCRdb table lists in-frame clones only, not all of them. The sample holds 150,000 or so clones, 85% to 95% seen once. Study-wide results and limits: Nearly half of the spike-specific TCRs reportedly recognize variant regions that carry no mutations. Clonal diversity was possibly underestimated, and white British individuals and females predominated among donors.

This specimen consisted of peripheral blood, obtained on day 0 of AZD1222 vaccination. This receptor was identified in an adult in good health. This sequence joins TRBV6-5 and TRBJ2-5; 7 bases are a match to TRBD1. CDR3 nucleotide sequence: TGTGCCAGCAGTTCCCCCGACAGGGTCCAAGAGACCCAGTACTTC. It encodes CASSSPDRVQETQYF.